The text below deals with one T cell receptor beta chain. Libraries were prepared by immunoSEQ multiplex PCR; TCRdb keeps only in-frame clonotypes and omits some of them. The sample lists approximately 60,000 clones; about 92% were seen once. CDR3 length: 14 amino acids. Per germline, CDR1 ENHRY and CDR2 SYGVKD. With 10 bases removed from V and 1 base from J, the gap between germline ends came to 14 bases. This specimen belongs to a study of T cell changes during pregnancy in multiple sclerosis. The sequence came from a female donor with multiple sclerosis, enrolled in a pregnancy study. The V and J genes are TRBV10-3 and TRBJ2-1; the D is unclear. The sequences come from CD4+ T cells from peripheral blood mononuclear cells, collected in the second trimester of pregnancy. For the CDR3, the DNA is TGTGCCACCCAAGAGCGCTTATCCTACAATGAGCAGTTCTTC. Protein: CATQERLSYNEQFF.